The rows below give T cell receptor beta chains drawn from one sample of a study of shared clonotypes between healthy human individuals. Generated by immunoSEQ multiplex PCR, the TCRdb table keeps only in-frame clones and is missing some. Of millions of clones listed, 80% to 95% are singletons. Source material: naive CD4+ T cells from PBMCs. The receptors were sampled from a man younger than 30 in good health. Some clones in this sample may be carry-over from other donors' samples. The CDR3 runs from the conserved cysteine through the conserved F or W. A D gene is named only where the DNA matches it firmly. Clone size appears in some rows only: once, few, many, or a class for an expanded clone.

TRBJ2-5,-,TRBV7-9,-,CASSLGGGQETQYF,TGTGCCAGCAGCTTAGGCGGCGGTCAAGAGACCCAGTACTTC
TRBJ2-1,-,TRBV10-1,-,CASSESGRNEQFF,TGCGCCAGCAGTGAGTCAGGGAGGAATGAGCAGTTCTTC
TRBJ2-3,-,TRBV7-9,-,CASSHPTTDTQYF,TGTGCCAGCAGCCACCCTACCACAGATACGCAGTATTTT
TRBJ2-7,TRBD2,TRBV4-1,once,CASSQDEGGSSYEQYF,TGCGCCAGCAGCCAAGATGAGGGCGGGAGCTCCTACGAGCAGTACTTC
TRBJ2-7,-,TRBV5-1,once,CASSPLTGRNEQYF,TGCGCCAGCAGCCCTCTTACCGGGAGAAACGAGCAGTACTTC
TRBJ2-2,TRBD2,TRBV5-1,-,CASSGGLAGGFSGTGELFF,TGCGCCAGCAGCGGAGGACTAGCGGGAGGTTTTTCGGGCACCGGGGAGCTGTTTTTT
TRBJ2-3,-,TRBV5-5,-,CASSFLTGAPDTQYF,TGTGCCAGCAGCTTCCTTACGGGAGCCCCAGATACGCAGTATTTT
TRBJ2-5,-,TRBV28,-,CASSRLRGMPETQYF,TGTGCCAGCAGTAGACTCAGGGGCATGCCGGAGACCCAGTACTTC
TRBJ2-2,-,TRBV5-1,-,CASSLDVELFF,TGCGCCAGCAGCTTGGATGTGGAGCTGTTTTTT
TRBJ2-1,-,TRBV11-3,-,CASSSHFSPDSQQFF,TGTGCCAGCAGCTCACACTTTAGCCCGGACAGCCAGCAGTTCTTC
TRBJ2-2,-,TRBV6-6,-,CASSSGWELFF,TGTGCCAGCAGTAGCGGATGGGAGCTGTTTTTT
TRBJ2-1,-,TRBV9,few,CASSRDGGYNEQFF,TGTGCCAGCAGCCGGGACGGAGGATACAATGAGCAGTTCTTC
TRBJ1-1,-,TRBV6-1,-,CASSGTARRGMNTEAFF,TGTGCCAGCAGTGGGACAGCTAGAAGGGGGATGAACACTGAAGCTTTCTTT
TRBJ2-1,-,TRBV19,-,CASSVRPLEAITNEQFF,TGTGCCAGTAGTGTCCGACCACTCGAGGCGATTACAAATGAGCAGTTCTTC
TRBJ1-2,-,TRBV19,once,CASCRKVKGFGYTF,TGTGCCAGTTGCCGAAAAGTTAAGGGGTTTGGCTACACCTTC
TRBJ2-7,TRBD1,TRBV19,-,CASSILPGQGVREQYF,TGTGCCAGTAGTATTCTACCCGGACAGGGGGTGCGCGAGCAGTACTTC
TRBJ2-3,TRBD2,TRBV7-9,-,CASSFGLAGGRDTQYF,TGTGCCAGCAGCTTTGGACTAGCGGGAGGTAGGGATACGCAGTATTTT
TRBJ1-2,-,TRBV5-4,-,CASSSKTQGNYGYTF,TGTGCCAGCAGCTCCAAGACACAGGGTAACTATGGCTACACCTTC
TRBJ1-1,-,TRBV7-2,-,CASSLGGDTEAFF,TGTGCCAGCAGCTTGGGAGGGGACACTGAAGCTTTCTTT
TRBJ2-7,TRBD2,TRBV28,-,CASSRPGLADGAPYEQYF,TGTGCCAGCAGTCGCCCGGGACTAGCGGATGGCGCCCCCTACGAGCAGTACTTC
TRBJ1-1,-,TRBV18,-,CASSRETGERAFF,TGTGCCAGCTCACGCGAGACAGGCGAGAGAGCTTTCTTT
TRBJ2-7,-,TRBV28,-,CASRYRALRSYEQYF,TGTGCCAGCAGGTACAGGGCCCTACGATCCTACGAGCAGTACTTC
TRBJ2-7,-,TRBV11-2,-,CASSPMATSYEQYF,TGTGCCAGCAGCCCTATGGCCACCTCCTACGAGCAGTACTTC
TRBJ1-2,TRBD1,TRBV2,-,CASSARQGGWYGYTF,TGTGCCAGCAGTGCCAGACAGGGGGGGTGGTATGGCTACACCTTC
TRBJ1-5,-,TRBV19,-,CASSILELGRVRQPQHF,TGTGCCAGTAGTATTTTGGAGCTTGGAAGGGTCCGGCAGCCCCAGCATTTT
TRBJ2-1,TRBD1,TRBV7-9,-,CASSADPPGGEQFF,TGTGCCAGCAGCGCGGACCCCCCAGGGGGAGAGCAGTTCTTC
TRBJ1-2,-,TRBV9,-,CASSAMHGGYTF,TGTGCCAGCAGCGCCATGCATGGTGGCTACACCTTC
TRBJ2-5,-,TRBV4-1,-,CASSQPGPEDVRETQYF,TGCGCCAGCAGCCAGCCTGGTCCGGAGGACGTGAGAGAGACCCAGTACTTC
TRBJ2-1,-,TRBV30,-,CAWSGAFGGEQFF,TGTGCCTGGTCTGGAGCATTCGGAGGTGAGCAGTTCTTC
TRBJ2-1,TRBD2,TRBV2,-,CASGGDEQFF,TGTGCCAGCGGGGGGGATGAGCAGTTCTTC
TRBJ2-1,-,TRBV18,few,CASSPQDRPPNGYNEQFF,TGTGCCAGCTCACCACAGGACAGACCTCCCAACGGTTACAATGAGCAGTTCTTC
TRBJ2-3,TRBD2,TRBV5-1,-,CASSLVGGGSTDTQYF,TGCGCCAGCAGCTTGGTTGGCGGGGGGAGCACAGATACGCAGTATTTT
TRBJ2-1,TRBD2,TRBV5-1,-,CASSTGTSVYNEQFF,TGCGCCAGCAGCACCGGGACTAGCGTTTACAATGAGCAGTTCTTC
TRBJ1-1,TRBD1,TRBV29-1,-,CSVEEGRQGLGTEAFF,TGCAGCGTTGAAGAGGGTCGACAGGGGCTAGGCACTGAAGCTTTCTTT
TRBJ2-2,TRBD2,TRBV7-6,-,CASSLFGRLVTGELFF,TGTGCCAGCAGCTTATTCGGGAGGTTGGTAACCGGGGAGCTGTTTTTT
TRBJ2-1,TRBD1,TRBV18,few,CASSLTGQFNEQFF,TGTGCCAGCTCACTCACGGGACAGTTCAATGAGCAGTTCTTC
TRBJ1-5,TRBD1,TRBV6-1,once,CAVEQGVGNQPQHF,TGTGCCGTCGAACAGGGGGTCGGCAATCAGCCCCAGCATTTT
TRBJ2-7,TRBD1,TRBV2,-,CASSSDRGPHYEQYF,TGTGCCAGCAGTTCCGACAGGGGGCCCCATTACGAGCAGTACTTC
TRBJ2-7,TRBD2,TRBV6-1,once,CASSEAWLAGSPYEQYF,TGTGCCAGCAGTGAAGCGTGGCTAGCGGGGTCCCCCTACGAGCAGTACTTC
TRBJ2-2,-,TRBV30,-,CAWSRDFGSNTGELFF,TGTGCCTGGAGTAGAGACTTCGGGAGCAACACCGGGGAGCTGTTTTTT
TRBJ2-5,TRBD1,TRBV6-1,-,CASSEAVRGQGAGTQYF,TGTGCCAGCAGTGAAGCGGTTCGGGGACAGGGGGCTGGGACCCAGTACTTC
TRBJ1-2,-,TRBV18,-,CASSPGTGPWGGYTF,TGTGCCAGCTCACCGGGGACGGGTCCGTGGGGTGGCTACACCTTC
TRBJ2-5,-,TRBV2,-,CASSDNGGQETQYF,TGTGCCAGCAGTGATAACGGGGGCCAAGAGACCCAGTACTTC
TRBJ1-2,TRBD1,TRBV9,once,CASSRQGSVDGYTF,TGTGCCAGCAGCCGACAGGGAAGCGTCGATGGCTACACCTTC
TRBJ1-2,-,TRBV10-3,-,CAISESLSGRYGYTF,TGTGCCATCAGTGAGTCCCTATCAGGGAGATATGGCTACACCTTC
TRBJ1-6,-,TRBV7-9,-,CASSPINSPLHF,TGTGCCAGCAGTCCTATTAATTCACCCCTCCACTTT
TRBJ1-2,TRBD1,TRBV18,-,CASSPLQGEANYGYTF,TGTGCCAGCTCACCACTTCAGGGGGAAGCTAACTATGGCTACACCTTC
TRBJ1-1,-,TRBV2,-,CASKRNTEAFF,TGTGCCAGCAAGAGGAACACTGAAGCTTTCTTT
TRBJ1-1,TRBD1,TRBV11-3,-,CASSFTGGTEAFF,TGTGCCAGCAGCTTTACAGGGGGCACTGAAGCTTTCTTT
TRBJ2-7,TRBD1,TRBV6-1,-,CASSEAVGVRGYHEQYF,TGTGCCAGCAGTGAAGCCGTTGGGGTCAGGGGGTACCACGAGCAGTACTTC
TRBJ2-1,-,TRBV5-1,once,CASSLGSGREQFF,TGCGCCAGCAGCTTGGGATCGGGGAGGGAGCAGTTCTTC
TRBJ1-2,-,TRBV28,-,CASSLSGDYGYTF,TGTGCCAGCAGTTTAAGCGGGGACTATGGCTACACCTTC
TRBJ2-5,-,TRBV6-6,once,CASSYDSQETQYF,TGTGCCAGCAGTTACGACTCCCAAGAGACCCAGTACTTC
TRBJ1-3,-,TRBV6-1,-,CASSEGLAFSGNTIYF,TGTGCCAGCAGTGAAGGTCTGGCCTTTTCTGGAAACACCATATATTTT
TRBJ2-1,-,TRBV25-1,once,CASSERGSYNEQFF,TGTGCCAGCAGTGAACGGGGCAGCTACAATGAGCAGTTCTTC
TRBJ2-6,-,TRBV28,-,CASSLWEGRHSGANVLTF,TGTGCCAGCAGTTTATGGGAGGGACGACACTCTGGGGCCAACGTCCTGACTTTC
TRBJ2-1,TRBD2,TRBV4-1,-,CASSRRRAGGSGWGNEQFF,TGCGCCAGCAGCCGTCGGCGAGCGGGAGGTTCCGGTTGGGGCAATGAGCAGTTCTTC